These T cell receptor beta chains were read from a single sample in a study of STAT5B mutations in CD4+ large granular lymphocyte leukemia. Generated by immunoSEQ multiplex PCR, the TCRdb table keeps only in-frame clones and is missing some. The profile shows 20,000 to 25,000 clones, 82% of them singletons. Sequenced sample: CD4+ T cells from blood buffy coats. These receptors were taken from a human donor in good health. Both conserved end residues are trimmed from each CDR3.

v_gene	j_gene	CDR3aa
TRBV19	TRBJ2-3	ASSKGLAGTLSTDTQY
TRBV11-1	TRBJ2-7	ASSLVGYGYEQY
TRBV5-1	TRBJ2-7	ASSIRDSSYEQY
TRBV19	TRBJ1-2	ASSRRGGASYGYT
TRBV7-9	TRBJ2-7	ASSLAPPSYEQY
TRBV28	TRBJ1-5	ASRTQGLRTQPQH
TRBV6-1	TRBJ1-2	ATRRGVSYGYT
TRBV27	TRBJ1-2	ASSARQGPGGYT
TRBV5-4	TRBJ2-7	ASSATSGVPYEQY
TRBV4-1	TRBJ2-7	ASSQVGYEQY
TRBV30	TRBJ2-5	AWSVGVVETQY
TRBV28	TRBJ2-1	ASSRHGRDNEQF
TRBV18	TRBJ2-2	ASSPGQITNTGELF
TRBV12-5	TRBJ2-3	ASALGSTDTQY
TRBV29-1	TRBJ1-1	SVDARGRNTEAF
TRBV14	TRBJ1-4	ASSQGDRSKNEKLF
TRBV5-1	TRBJ1-2	ASTTDNYGYT
TRBV7-9	.	ASSSDSWPYEQY
TRBV19	TRBJ2-1	ASSIVQGANEQF
TRBV30	TRBJ2-2	AWKTGRDIYTGELF
TRBV28	TRBJ2-3	ASSHRGLVTDTQY
TRBV27	TRBJ1-2	ASSLSWTAAYGYT
TRBV5-4	TRBJ2-5	ASSYPGETQY
TRBV28	TRBJ1-2	ASSDNYGYT
TRBV30	TRBJ2-1	AWSALTSLYNEQF
TRBV5-1	TRBJ2-2	ASGFEALNTGELF
TRBV19	TRBJ2-1	ASSTVAGGSYNEQF
TRBV7-2	TRBJ1-4	ASSLVGGVGAYEKLF
TRBV29-1	TRBJ1-5	SVGDLNQPQH
TRBV4-3	TRBJ2-1	ASGQGADEQF
TRBV2	TRBJ1-5	ASRLPGPGSGQPQH
TRBV11-3	TRBJ2-3	ASSLSRIDTQY
TRBV19	TRBJ2-7	ASSPGLRSYEQY
TRBV19	TRBJ1-1	ASSIDVAGNTEAF
TRBV7-6	TRBJ2-4	ASSPSILARAGAKNIQY
TRBV28	TRBJ1-1	AIIRRMNTEAF
TRBV9	TRBJ2-4	ASSTTPGAGKNIQY
TRBV5-4	TRBJ1-5	ASSLQYSNQPQH
TRBV28	TRBJ1-4	ASSSGGAATNEKLF
TRBV28	TRBJ2-7	ASSLETYEQY
TRBV12-2	TRBJ1-2	ASRLGARIIRQEHYGYT
TRBV10-3	TRBJ2-4	ATRTSALPEDIQY
TRBV19	TRBJ2-7	ASSTGTVLGYEQY
TRBV5-1	TRBJ2-3	ASSEGGPRDTQY